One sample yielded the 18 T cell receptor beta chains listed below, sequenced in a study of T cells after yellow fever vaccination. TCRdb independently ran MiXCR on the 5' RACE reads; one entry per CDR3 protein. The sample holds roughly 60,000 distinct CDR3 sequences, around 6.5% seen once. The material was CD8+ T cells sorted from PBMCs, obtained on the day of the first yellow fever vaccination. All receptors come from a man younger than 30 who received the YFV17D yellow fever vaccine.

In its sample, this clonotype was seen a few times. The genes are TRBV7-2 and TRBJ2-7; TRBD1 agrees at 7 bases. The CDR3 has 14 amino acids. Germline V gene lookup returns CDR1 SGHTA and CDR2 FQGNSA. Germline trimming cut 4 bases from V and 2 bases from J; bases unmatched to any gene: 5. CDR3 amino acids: CASSSGTATYEQYF. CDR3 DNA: TGTGCCAGCAGCTCAGGGACAGCCACCTACGAGCAGTACTTC.

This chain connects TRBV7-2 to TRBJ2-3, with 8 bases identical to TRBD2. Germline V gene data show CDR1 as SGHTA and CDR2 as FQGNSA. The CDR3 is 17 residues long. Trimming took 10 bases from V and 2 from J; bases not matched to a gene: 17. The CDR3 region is CANAKGSGGDDTDTQYF. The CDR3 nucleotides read TGTGCCAACGCTAAAGGTTCGGGGGGGGATGACACAGATACGCAGTATTTT.

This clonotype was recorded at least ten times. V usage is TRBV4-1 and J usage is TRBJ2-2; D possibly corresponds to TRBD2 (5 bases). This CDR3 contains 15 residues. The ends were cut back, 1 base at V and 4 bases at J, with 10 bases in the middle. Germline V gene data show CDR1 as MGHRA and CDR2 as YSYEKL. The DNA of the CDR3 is TGCGCCAGCAGCCAAGTGCTAGGGAGCACCGGGGAGCTGTTTTTT. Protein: CASSQVLGSTGELFF.

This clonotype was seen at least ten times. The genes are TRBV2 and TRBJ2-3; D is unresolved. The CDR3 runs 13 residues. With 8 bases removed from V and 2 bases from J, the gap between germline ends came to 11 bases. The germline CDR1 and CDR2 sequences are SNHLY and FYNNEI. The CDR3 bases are TGTGCCAGCGCAATGGCTTCCACAGATACGCAGTATTTT. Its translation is CASAMASTDTQYF.

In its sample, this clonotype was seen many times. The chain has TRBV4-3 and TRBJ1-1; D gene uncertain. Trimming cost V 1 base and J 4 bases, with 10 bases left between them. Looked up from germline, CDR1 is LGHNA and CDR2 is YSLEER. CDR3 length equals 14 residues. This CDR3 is CASSQGRQRTEAFF. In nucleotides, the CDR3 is TGCGCCAGCAGCCAAGGGCGGCAGCGCACTGAAGCTTTCTTT.

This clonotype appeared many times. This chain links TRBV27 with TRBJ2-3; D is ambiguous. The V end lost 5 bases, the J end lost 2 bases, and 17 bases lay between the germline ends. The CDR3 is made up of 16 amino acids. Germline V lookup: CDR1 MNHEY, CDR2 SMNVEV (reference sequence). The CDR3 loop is CASSLMNPTHTDTQYF. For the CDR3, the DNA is TGTGCCAGCAGTCTAATGAACCCGACCCACACAGATACGCAGTATTTT.

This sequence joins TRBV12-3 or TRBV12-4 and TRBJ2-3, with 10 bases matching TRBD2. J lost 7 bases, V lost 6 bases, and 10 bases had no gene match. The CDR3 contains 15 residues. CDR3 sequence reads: CASRPGLAPWNTQYF. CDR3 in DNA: TGTGCCAGCAGACCGGGACTAGCGCCGTGGAATACGCAGTATTTT.

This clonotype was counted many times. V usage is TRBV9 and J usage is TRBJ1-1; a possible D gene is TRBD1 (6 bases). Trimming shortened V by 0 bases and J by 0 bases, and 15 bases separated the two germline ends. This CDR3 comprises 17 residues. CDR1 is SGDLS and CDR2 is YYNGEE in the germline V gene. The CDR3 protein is CASSVGGGVGMNTEAFF. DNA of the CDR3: TGTGCCAGCAGCGTAGGAGGGGGAGTCGGAATGAACACTGAAGCTTTCTTT.

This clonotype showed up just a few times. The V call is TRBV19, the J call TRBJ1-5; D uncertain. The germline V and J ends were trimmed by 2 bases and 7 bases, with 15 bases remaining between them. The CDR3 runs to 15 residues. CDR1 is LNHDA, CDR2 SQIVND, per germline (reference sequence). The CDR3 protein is CASSIKGQRTQPQHF. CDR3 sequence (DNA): TGTGCCAGTAGTATAAAGGGTCAAAGGACGCAGCCCCAGCATTTT.

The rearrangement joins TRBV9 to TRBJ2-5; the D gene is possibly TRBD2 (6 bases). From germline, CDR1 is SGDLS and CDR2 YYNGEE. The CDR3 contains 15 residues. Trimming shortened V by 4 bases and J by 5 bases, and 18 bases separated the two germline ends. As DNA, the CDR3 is TGTGCCAGCAGCTCAAGACTAGGAGGGTGGGAGACCCAGTACTTC. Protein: CASSSRLGGWETQYF.

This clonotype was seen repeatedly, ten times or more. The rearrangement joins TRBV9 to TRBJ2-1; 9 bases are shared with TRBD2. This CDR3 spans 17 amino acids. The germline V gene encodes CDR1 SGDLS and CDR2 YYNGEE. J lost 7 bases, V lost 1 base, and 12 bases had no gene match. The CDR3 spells CASSVPLAGADRNEQFF. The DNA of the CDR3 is TGTGCCAGCAGCGTACCTTTAGCGGGGGCCGACAGAAATGAGCAGTTCTTC.

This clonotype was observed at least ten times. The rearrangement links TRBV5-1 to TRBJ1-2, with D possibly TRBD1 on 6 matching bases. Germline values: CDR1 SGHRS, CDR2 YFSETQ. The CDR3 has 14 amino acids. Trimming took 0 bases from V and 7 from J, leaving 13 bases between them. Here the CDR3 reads CASSLVGGRGGYTF. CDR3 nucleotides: TGCGCCAGCAGCTTGGTTGGGGGGCGCGGTGGCTACACCTTC.

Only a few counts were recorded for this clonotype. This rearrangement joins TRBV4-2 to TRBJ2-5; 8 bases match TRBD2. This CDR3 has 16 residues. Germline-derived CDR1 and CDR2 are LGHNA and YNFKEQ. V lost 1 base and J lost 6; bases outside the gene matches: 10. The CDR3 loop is CASSQVESGGGKTQYF. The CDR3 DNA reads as TGTGCCAGCAGCCAAGTTGAAAGCGGGGGAGGAAAGACCCAGTACTTC.

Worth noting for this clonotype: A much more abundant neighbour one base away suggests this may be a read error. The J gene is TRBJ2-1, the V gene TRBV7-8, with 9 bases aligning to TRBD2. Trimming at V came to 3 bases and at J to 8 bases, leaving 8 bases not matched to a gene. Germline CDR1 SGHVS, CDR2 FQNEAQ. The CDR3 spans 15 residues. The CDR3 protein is CASSFSAGGRDEQFF. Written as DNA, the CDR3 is TGTGCCAGCAGCTTCTCAGCGGGGGGCAGGGATGAGCAGTTCTTC.

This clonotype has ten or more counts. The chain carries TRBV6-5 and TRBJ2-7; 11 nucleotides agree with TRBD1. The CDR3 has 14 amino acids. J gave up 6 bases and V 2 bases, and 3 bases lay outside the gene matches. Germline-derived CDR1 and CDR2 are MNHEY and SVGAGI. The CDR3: CASSYGQGAGEQYF. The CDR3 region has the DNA TGTGCCAGCAGTTACGGACAGGGGGCTGGCGAGCAGTACTTC.

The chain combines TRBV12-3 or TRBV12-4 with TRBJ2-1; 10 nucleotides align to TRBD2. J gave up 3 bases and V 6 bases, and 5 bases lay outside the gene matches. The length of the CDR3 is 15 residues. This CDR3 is CASSPPSGGYNEQFF. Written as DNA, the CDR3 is TGTGCCAGCAGCCCCCCTAGCGGGGGCTACAATGAGCAGTTCTTC.

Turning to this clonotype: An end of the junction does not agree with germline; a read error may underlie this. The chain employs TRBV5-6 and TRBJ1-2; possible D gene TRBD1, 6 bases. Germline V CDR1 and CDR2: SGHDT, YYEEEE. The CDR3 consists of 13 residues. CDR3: CASSADRYYSYTF. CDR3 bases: TGTGCCAGCAGTGCGGACAGATACTATAGCTACACCTTC.

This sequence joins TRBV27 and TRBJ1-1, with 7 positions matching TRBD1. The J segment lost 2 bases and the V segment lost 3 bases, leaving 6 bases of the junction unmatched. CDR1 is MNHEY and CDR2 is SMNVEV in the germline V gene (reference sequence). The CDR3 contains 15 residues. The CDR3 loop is CASSFRDRRNTEAFF. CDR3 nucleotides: TGTGCCAGCAGTTTCCGGGACAGACGAAACACTGAAGCTTTCTTT.